Listed below are T cell receptor beta chains from one sample, sequenced in a study of shared clonotypes between healthy human individuals. Sequencing used immunoSEQ multiplex PCR; TCRdb keeps in-frame clones, though not all of them. The repertoire has some 2,400,000 clones, around 95% of them found once; the top ten carry roughly 0.13%. Material: naive CD4+ T cells sorted from blood. The receptors were gathered from a man aged 18-30 years in good health. Each CDR3 is given with its conserved first and last residue.

>TRBV18|TRBJ2-5
CASSPGLAETQYF
>TRBV19|TRBJ1-4
CASRGATNEKLFF
>TRBV5-1|TRBJ2-1
CASSFMTSGGNNEQFF
>TRBV19|TRBJ1-2
CASNDRGYGYTF
>TRBV12-5|TRBJ2-3
CASGLGLLLTDTQYF
>TRBV12-5|TRBJ1-1
CASGTQGGTEAFF
>TRBV18|TRBJ2-1
CASSPELAGQGTEQFF
>TRBV4-1|TRBJ1-4
CASSLRSGEKLFF
>TRBV30|TRBJ1-2
CAWSVDTYGYTF
>TRBV10-3|TRBJ2-1
CAISESGLTYNEQFF
>TRBV28|TRBJ2-7
CASSSPSGTGKLYEQYF
>TRBV12-5|TRBJ1-1
CASRQSMNTEAFF
>TRBV30|TRBJ2-5
CAWSPTFGTGPQETQYF
>TRBV9|TRBJ1-2
CASRRVNYGYTF
>TRBV18|TRBJ1-2
CASSPGIERQGGDGYTF
>TRBV6-4|TRBJ1-1
CASSDGSAGETEAFF
>TRBV7-2|TRBJ2-7
CASSLNLAYEQYF
>TRBV30|TRBJ2-5
CAWSGLTPWETQYF